The next 32 T cell receptor beta chains were all read from a single sample in a study of T cells in women clearing cervical HPV infection. TCRdb's table, derived via immunoSEQ multiplex PCR, lists solely in-frame clones and lacks some. The listing records approximately 21,000 clones. Material: blood buffy coat. The receptor source for this set is a woman between 18 and 70 years old with a cervical HPV16 infection that either progressed to CIN3+ or cleared (not recorded which).

To note about this clone: The read terminates 3 residues ahead of where the CDR3 ends, so the germline J gene completes it. The V call is TRBV2, the J call TRBJ2-3, with 7 positions matching TRBD2. This CDR3 is built from 14 residues. Germline values: CDR1 SNHLY, CDR2 FYNNEI. V gave up 6 bases and J gave up 0 bases; unmatched junction bases: 3. The sequenced CDR3 bases are TGTGCCAGCAGAAGGCGGGAGAGCACAGATACG. This translates into CASRRRESTDT. The whole CDR3 protein is CASRRRESTDTQYF.

To note about this clone: The missing CDR3 end, 3 residues past where the read stops, is filled in from the germline J gene. The chain couples TRBV12-3 or TRBV12-4 to TRBJ2-1; unclear D gene. The CDR3 has 12 amino acids. The V end was cut by 6 bases, the J end by 7 bases, with 10 bases between. The CDR3 region is CASRKNANEQFF. The sequenced CDR3 bases are TGTGCCAGCAGAAAAAACGCGAATGAG.

A note on this clone: Read data end 3 residues before the CDR3 end; the end is taken from the germline J gene. V and J are TRBV5-1 and TRBJ2-7, with 7 bases fitting TRBD2. J lost 2 bases, V lost 3 bases, and 8 bases had no gene match. The CDR3 length is 15 residues. CDR1 and CDR2 (germline): SGHRS, YFSETQ. Incomplete CDR3 DNA: TGCGCCAGCAGCTGGGGCAAGGGAGGGGCCTACGAG. It encodes CASSWGKGGAYE. The whole CDR3 protein is CASSWGKGGAYEQYF. The whole variable domain, filled in from reference TRBV5-1 and TRBJ2-7, reads KAGVTQTPRYLIKTRGQQVTLSCSPISGHRSVSWYQQTPGQGLQFLFEYFSETQRNKGNFPGRFSGRQFSNSRSEMNVSTLELGDSALYLCASSWGKGGAYEQYFGPGTRLTVT.

In regard to this clone: The read ends 3 residues before the CDR3 terminus; that terminus is restored from the germline J gene. This chain links TRBV18 with TRBJ2-5, with D perhaps TRBD2 (5 bases). The ends were cut back, 3 bases at V and 3 bases at J, with 5 bases in the middle. The germline CDR1 and CDR2 sequences are KGHSH and LQKENI. The CDR3 extends over 12 amino acids. The CDR3 protein is CASSPREETQYF. Incomplete CDR3 DNA: TGTGCCAGCTCACCGAGGGAAGAGACC.

With respect to this clone: The sequence runs out 3 residues before the end of the CDR3; the remainder is reconstructed from the germline J gene. This chain uses TRBV19 with TRBJ2-7; 10 bases are a match to TRBD2. The CDR3 is 14 residues long. Germline V gives CDR1 LNHDA, CDR2 SQIVND (reference sequence). The trim removed 7 bases at V and 5 bases at J, leaving 8 bases unmatched. The CDR3 bases that were read are TGTGCCAGTAAAGAGCGGGAGGGCCGGAACGAG. It encodes CASKEREGRNE. The entire CDR3 reads CASKEREGRNEQYF. The full variable domain, in which reference TRBV19 and TRBJ2-7 provide the parts outside the CDR3, is DGGITQSPKYLFRKEGQNVTLSCEQNLNHDAMYWYRQDPGQGLRLIYYSQIVNDFQKGDIAEGYSVSREKKESFPLTVTSAQKNPTAFYLCASKEREGRNEQYFGPGTRLTVT.

Regarding this clone: The read finishes 3 residues shy of the CDR3 end, and the germline J gene is used to complete it. The chain recombines TRBV2 with TRBJ1-2; tentatively, D is TRBD1 (5 bases). The CDR3 is 12 residues long. Trimming cost V 9 bases and J 3 bases, with 11 bases left between them. Germline CDR1 reads SNHLY; CDR2 reads FYNNEI. This CDR3 is CASLLTDYGYTF. Partial CDR3 DNA: TGTGCCAGTTTATTGACAGACTATGGC.

Worth noting for this clone: The DNA ends 3 residues before the CDR3 does, and the rest of the CDR3 is filled in from the germline J gene. The chain is built from TRBV30 and TRBJ2-7; unclear D gene. CDR1 is GTSNPN, CDR2 SVGIG, per germline (reference sequence). Trimming took off 0 bases at V and 6 bases at J, with 9 bases between the two ends. CDR3 size: 12 residues. The CDR3 here is CAWSVLVSEQYF. CDR3 bases read: TGTGCCTGGAGTGTACTCGTCTCCGAG.

Note on this clone: The DNA ends 3 residues before the CDR3 does, and the rest of the CDR3 is filled in from the germline J gene. V and J are TRBV11-3 and TRBJ1-1; 8 nucleotides line up with TRBD1. Germline lookup yields CDR1 SGHNT and CDR2 YENEEA. The CDR3 is 14 amino acids. V lost 6 bases to trimming and J lost 0 bases; unmatched junction nucleotides: 3. The CDR3 loop is CASRGTGMNTEAFF. The sequenced CDR3 bases are TGTGCCAGCAGGGGGACAGGAATGAACACTGAA.

The sequenced CDR3 bases are TGTGCCACCAGTGATCCGCAGGGGGCGCGAGACATT. Protein: CATSDPQGARDI. The entire CDR3 protein reads CATSDPQGARDIQYF. The chain is built from TRBV24-1 and TRBJ2-4, with TRBD1 identical over 8 bases. The read terminates 3 residues before the CDR3 end, so the remaining end is supplied by the germline J gene. The junction had 8 bases not matched to a gene; V was cut back by 3 bases and J by 8 bases. The length of the CDR3 is 15 residues. Germline CDR1 reads KGHDR; CDR2 reads SFDVKD.

On this clone itself: The sequence runs out 3 residues before the end of the CDR3; the remainder is reconstructed from the germline J gene. The chain couples TRBV7-6 to TRBJ1-1; D gene unclear. The CDR3 totals 12 residues. Germline V gene sequence: CDR1 SGHVS, CDR2 FNYEAQ. V shed 4 bases and J shed 5 bases, with 8 bases lying between them. The CDR3 DNA, read in part, is TGTGCCAGCAGCTCCGACACGACTGAA. It encodes CASSSDTTE. The CDR3 in full is CASSSDTTEAFF.

In the case of this clone: The CDR3 end falls 3 residues outside the read, so it is completed with the germline J gene. The V and J genes are TRBV7-9 and TRBJ2-3; D uncertain. Germline CDR1 reads SEHNR; CDR2 reads FQNEAQ (reference sequence). Deletions cut 10 bases from V and 6 bases from J, with 14 bases between. This CDR3 region has 12 residues. Partial CDR3 DNA: TGTGCCACCAAAACCCTCGGGGATACG. Translating gives CATKTLGDT. The entire CDR3 protein is CATKTLGDTQYF. Full variable domain (rest looked up from reference TRBV7-9 and TRBJ2-3): DTGVSQNPRHKITKRGQNVTFRCDPISEHNRLYWYRQTLGQGPEFLTYFQNEAQLEKSRLLSDRFSAERPKGSFSTLEIQRTEQGDSAMYLCATKTLGDTQYFGPGTRLTVL.

As regards this clone: The sequenced fragment ends 3 residues before the CDR3 boundary, so the rest is inferred from the germline J gene. The chain is built from TRBV19 and TRBJ2-5; perhaps TRBD1 as D (5 bases). The CDR3 runs 13 residues. Germline lookup yields CDR1 LNHDA and CDR2 SQIVND (reference sequence). V lost 1 base and J 3 bases, leaving 6 bases between the germline ends. The CDR3: CASSIVGEETQYF. The sequenced part of the CDR3 DNA is TGTGCCAGTAGTATAGTAGGGGAAGAGACC.

Of note for this clone: The CDR3 extends 3 residues past the end of the read, so its final part is completed from the germline J gene. This chain joins TRBV6-4 and TRBJ2-3, with TRBD2 identical over 7 bases. This CDR3 is 16 amino acids long. V lost 8 bases, J lost 0 bases, and 11 bases stayed unmatched. Germline CDR1 reads MRHNA; CDR2 reads SNTAGT. The sequenced CDR3 bases are TGTGCCAGCGGATCTGCGGCGGGAGAGAGCACAGATACG. Translating it yields CASGSAAGESTDT. The full CDR3 is CASGSAAGESTDTQYF.

A remark on this clone: Read data end 3 residues before the CDR3 end; the end is taken from the germline J gene. The rearrangement links TRBV29-1 to TRBJ2-1, with 11 nucleotides matching TRBD2. Germline V lookup: CDR1 SQVTM, CDR2 ANQGSEA. Trimming removed 3 bases from V and 5 bases from J; junction bases left unmatched: 3. CDR3 length: 14 amino acids. This CDR3 reads CSVEGLAENNEQFF. CDR3 DNA, as far as it was read: TGCAGCGTTGAGGGACTAGCGGAGAACAATGAG.

In the case of this clone: The sequence runs out 3 residues before the end of the CDR3; the remainder is reconstructed from the germline J gene. The chain couples TRBV14 to TRBJ2-1; 7 nucleotides match TRBD2. The CDR3 runs to 15 residues. CDR1 and CDR2 (germline): SGHDN, FVKESK. V gave up 5 bases and J gave up 6 bases; unmatched junction bases: 10. Incomplete CDR3 DNA: TGTGCCAGCAGCGACCTAGCGGTGGCGGGCAATGAG. It codes for CASSDLAVAGNE. The full CDR3 protein is CASSDLAVAGNEQFF.

With respect to this clone: With the read ending 3 residues before the CDR3 end, the germline J gene is used to fill in that end. The chain carries TRBV5-1 and TRBJ2-5; TRBD2 matches at 11 bases. The V gene's germline CDR1 is SGHRS and CDR2 YFSETQ. J gave up 4 bases and V 2 bases, and 19 bases lay outside the gene matches. CDR3 size: 20 residues. The part of the CDR3 DNA that was read is TGCGCCAGCAGCTTTGATAGCGGGAGGGTTTCTTCACTTTATTTAGAGACC. Translating gives CASSFDSGRVSSLYLET. The CDR3 in its entirety is CASSFDSGRVSSLYLETQYF.

Turning to this clone: The sequence runs out 3 residues before the end of the CDR3; the remainder is reconstructed from the germline J gene. J is TRBJ1-2 and V is TRBV2; D is possibly TRBD1 (6 bases). From germline, CDR1 is SNHLY and CDR2 FYNNEI. This CDR3 is built from 15 residues. The CDR3 DNA, read in part, is TGTGCCAGCAGTGGAGGGGGTAGCGCCTACAATGAC. This gives the protein CASSGGGSAYND. The entire CDR3 sequence reads CASSGGGSAYNDYTF.

For this clone: The read terminates 3 residues before the CDR3 end, so the remaining end is supplied by the germline J gene. The rearrangement uses TRBV5-8 and TRBJ2-3; 7 nucleotides line up with TRBD2. Germline V CDR1 and CDR2: SGHTS, YDEGEE. Germline trimming cut 0 bases from V and 6 bases from J; bases unmatched to any gene: 1. The CDR3 runs 13 residues. This CDR3 is CASSLVLADTQYF. The sequenced part of the CDR3 DNA is TGTGCCAGCAGCTTGGTACTAGCGGATACG.

Remarks on this clone: The CDR3 end is not reached by the read, which stops 3 residues before it; the germline J gene fills it in. The V call is TRBV5-5, the J call TRBJ2-3; 8 nucleotides align to TRBD1. The germline V gene has CDR1 SGHKS and CDR2 YYEKEE (reference sequence). This CDR3 spans 14 amino acids. Partial CDR3 DNA: TGTGCCAGCAGCCCAGGACAGGGAATAGAGACG. It translates to CASSPGQGIET. The full CDR3 sequence reads CASSPGQGIETQYF.

About this clone: The read falls 3 residues short of the CDR3 end, and the missing part is taken from the germline J gene. The rearrangement joins TRBV2 to TRBJ2-3; D possibly corresponds to TRBD1 (5 bases). Germline CDR1 reads SNHLY; CDR2 reads FYNNEI. The CDR3 consists of 13 residues. CDR3 DNA (partial): TGTGCCAGCAGATTGGGGCCCAATCAGCCG. This sequence encodes CASRLGPNQP. The CDR3, in full, reads CASRLGPNQPQYF.

Comments on this clone: The read ends 3 residues before the CDR3 terminus; that terminus is restored from the germline J gene. The chain uses TRBV10-3 and TRBJ2-1; 8 bases line up with TRBD2. The J segment lost 5 bases and the V segment lost 6 bases, leaving 9 bases of the junction unmatched. Germline CDR1 reads ENHRY; CDR2 reads SYGVKD. The CDR3 covers 15 residues. CDR3 in amino acids: CAIRPGLGNHNEQFF. The DNA read from the CDR3 is TGTGCCATCAGGCCGGGACTAGGAAACCACAATGAG.

About this clone: Sequencing ends 3 residues short of the CDR3 end; the germline J gene provides the rest. V usage is TRBV19 and J usage is TRBJ1-6; TRBD1 aligns across 7 bases. The germline CDR1 and CDR2 sequences are LNHDA and SQIVND (reference sequence). The CDR3 sequence is 15 residues long. J lost 12 bases, V lost 1 base, and 9 bases had no gene match. CDR3 sequence reads: CASSIGPTGTQPLHF. Incomplete CDR3 DNA: TGTGCCAGTAGTATAGGCCCGACAGGGACCCAACCC.

This CDR3 is CASSSRQSDTQYF. The covered CDR3 bases are TGCGCCAGCAGCTCCAGACAGTCAGATACG. This chain joins TRBV5-1 and TRBJ2-3; the D gene is possibly TRBD1 (5 bases). Read sequence stops 3 residues before the CDR3 end, and the germline J gene provides the missing end. The germline V gene has CDR1 SGHRS and CDR2 YFSETQ. Trimming took 3 bases from V and 4 from J, leaving 9 bases between them. The CDR3 sequence is 13 residues long.

Comments on this clone: Read sequence stops 3 residues before the CDR3 end, and the germline J gene provides the missing end. The V call is TRBV20-1, the J call TRBJ2-7; D perhaps matches TRBD2 (6 bases). Trimming took off 0 bases at V and 2 bases at J, with 11 bases between the two ends. The CDR3 runs to 14 residues. CDR1 and CDR2 from the germline V gene are DFQATT and SNEGSKA (reference sequence). CDR3: CSARERGRPYEQYF. The sequenced CDR3 bases are TGCAGTGCTAGAGAGCGGGGACGACCCTACGAG.

A note on this clone: Sequencing ends 3 residues short of the CDR3 end; the germline J gene provides the rest. V usage is TRBV6-4 and J usage is TRBJ1-6; 7 bases fit TRBD1. Germline V lookup: CDR1 MRHNA, CDR2 SNTAGT. V dropped 2 bases and J dropped 7; count of bases not matched to a gene: 2. This CDR3 has 14 residues. The part of the CDR3 DNA that was read is TGTGCCAGCAGTGACGGGACAGCAAATTCACCC. The encoded protein is CASSDGTANSP. The entire CDR3 protein reads CASSDGTANSPLHF.

Worth noting for this clone: The read ends 3 residues early relative to the CDR3; the germline J gene fills the gap. This chain uses TRBV5-1 with TRBJ2-7; 7 nucleotides line up with TRBD1. V was clipped by 3 bases and J by 4 bases; unmatched bases: 7. Per the germline V gene, CDR1 is SGHRS and CDR2 is YFSETQ. The CDR3 extends over 14 amino acids. This chain's CDR3 is CASSSRGLNYEQYF. The CDR3 DNA, read in part, is TGCGCCAGCAGCTCGAGGGGGCTAAATTACGAG.

About this clone: The read terminates 3 residues ahead of where the CDR3 ends, so the germline J gene completes it. This chain joins TRBV30 and TRBJ1-2; D might be TRBD1 (5 bases). The germline gives CDR1 GTSNPN, CDR2 SVGIG (reference sequence). The CDR3 runs to 11 residues. Trimming took off 4 bases at V and 5 bases at J, with 8 bases between the two ends. CDR3 DNA, as far as it was read: TGTGCCTGGATGACAGAGTATGGC. Its protein product is CAWMTEYG. In full, the CDR3 is CAWMTEYGYTF.

A word on this clone: The read finishes 3 residues shy of the CDR3 end, and the germline J gene is used to complete it. The rearrangement joins TRBV2 to TRBJ1-6; tentative D call: TRBD1 (6 bases). Between the trimmed V and J ends, which lost 3 bases and 8 bases, there was a span of 11 bases. Looked up from germline, CDR1 is SNHLY and CDR2 is FYNNEI. The CDR3 has 14 residues. The CDR3 reads CASSDPDRDSPLHF. Incomplete CDR3 DNA: TGTGCCAGCAGTGACCCGGACAGAGATTCACCC.

In regard to this clone: The read ends 3 residues shy of where the CDR3 ends; the end is completed using the germline J gene. This chain joins TRBV5-1 and TRBJ2-3, with D unresolved. Germline V gives CDR1 SGHRS, CDR2 YFSETQ. V lost 0 bases and J 3 bases, leaving 11 bases between the germline ends. The CDR3 runs to 15 residues. CDR3 protein: CASSLGIVTTDTQYF. CDR3 bases read: TGCGCCAGCAGCTTGGGTATAGTCACTACAGATACG.

Notes on this clone: The CDR3 extends 3 residues past the end of the read, so its final part is completed from the germline J gene. This chain connects TRBV5-4 to TRBJ1-2; tentatively, D is TRBD1 (5 bases). The CDR3 sequence is 15 residues long. CDR1 is SGHNT and CDR2 is YYREEE in the germline V gene (reference sequence). Trimming took off 2 bases at V and 3 bases at J, with 14 bases between the two ends. The CDR3 sequence is CASSLQESIYYGYTF. The part of the CDR3 DNA that was read is TGTGCCAGCAGCTTACAGGAGTCGATATACTATGGC.

As for this clone: The read finishes 3 residues shy of the CDR3 end, and the germline J gene is used to complete it. The chain links TRBV2 to TRBJ2-3; D not certain. The CDR3 is made up of 16 amino acids. The ends were cut back, 2 bases at V and 2 bases at J, with 14 bases in the middle. CDR1 and CDR2 from the germline V gene are SNHLY and FYNNEI. CDR3 residues: CASSELQHTDTDTQYF. The CDR3 bases that were read are TGTGCCAGCAGTGAATTACAGCACACGGACACAGATACG.

With regard to this clone: The read terminates 3 residues ahead of where the CDR3 ends, so the germline J gene completes it. The V and J genes are TRBV2 and TRBJ2-3, with 7 bases fitting TRBD1. In germline, CDR1 is SNHLY, CDR2 FYNNEI. CDR3 length: 15 amino acids. The CDR3 is CASSATRQGQETQYF. The sequenced CDR3 bases are TGTGCCAGCAGTGCCACTCGACAGGGCCAAGAGACG.